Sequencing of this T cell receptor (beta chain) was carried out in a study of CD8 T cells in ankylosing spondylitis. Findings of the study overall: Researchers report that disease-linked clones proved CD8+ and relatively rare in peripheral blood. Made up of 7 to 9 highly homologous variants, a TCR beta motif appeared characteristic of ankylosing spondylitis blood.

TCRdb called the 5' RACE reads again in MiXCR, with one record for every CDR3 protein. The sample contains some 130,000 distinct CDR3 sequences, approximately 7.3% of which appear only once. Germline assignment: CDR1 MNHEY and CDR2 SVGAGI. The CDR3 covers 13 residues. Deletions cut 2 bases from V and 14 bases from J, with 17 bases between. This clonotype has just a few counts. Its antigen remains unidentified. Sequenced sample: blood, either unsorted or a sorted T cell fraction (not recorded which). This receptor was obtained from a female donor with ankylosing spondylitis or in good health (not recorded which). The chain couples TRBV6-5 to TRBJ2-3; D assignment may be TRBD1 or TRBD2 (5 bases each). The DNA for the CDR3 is TGTGCCAGCAGTTACCAAGCGGACACCCCGCGGTATTTT. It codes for CASSYQADTPRYF.